The rows below give T cell receptor beta chains drawn from one sample of a study of blood T cell repertoires in COVID-19. Sequenced by immunoSEQ multiplex PCR; TCRdb stores in-frame clones only, minus some. Among approximately 280,000 clones listed, roughly 85% were seen once. Specimen: peripheral blood. The receptors shown here come from a woman in her 70s with acute or convalescent COVID-19. The CDR3 runs from the conserved cysteine through the conserved F or W. The order of the fields is D gene, clone size, J gene, V gene, CDR3 protein, CDR3 DNA. A D gene is named only where the DNA matches it firmly. A row's size may be missing; if present it is once, few, many or a size class.

D gene: TRBD1; clone size: once; J gene: TRBJ1-1; V gene: TRBV10-3; CDR3 protein: CAISESPAGGAGTEAFF; CDR3 DNA: TGTGCCATCAGTGAGTCACCCGCAGGGGGCGCGGGCACTGAAGCTTTCTTT
D gene: TRBD2; clone size: .; J gene: TRBJ2-1; V gene: TRBV5-1; CDR3 protein: CASSYPYLTSGGVEQFF; CDR3 DNA: TGCGCCAGCAGCTATCCTTATTTGACTAGCGGGGGGGTTGAGCAGTTCTTC
D gene: .; clone size: .; J gene: TRBJ2-1; V gene: TRBV4-1; CDR3 protein: CASSQGRPRGDEQFF; CDR3 DNA: TGCGCCAGCAGCCAAGGTAGGCCTCGAGGCGATGAGCAGTTCTTC
D gene: TRBD2; clone size: .; J gene: TRBJ2-7; V gene: TRBV13; CDR3 protein: CASSPRGLAVVYEQYF; CDR3 DNA: TGTGCCAGCAGCCCCCGGGGACTAGCGGTCGTGTACGAGCAGTACTTC
D gene: .; clone size: once; J gene: TRBJ1-2; V gene: TRBV30; CDR3 protein: CAWTRRAPNYGYTF; CDR3 DNA: TGTGCCTGGACGAGGAGGGCGCCCAACTATGGCTACACCTTC
D gene: .; clone size: few; J gene: TRBJ2-6; V gene: TRBV18; CDR3 protein: CASAAEAGANVLTF; CDR3 DNA: TGTGCCAGCGCAGCGGAGGCTGGGGCCAACGTCCTGACTTTC
D gene: .; clone size: .; J gene: TRBJ1-1; V gene: TRBV18; CDR3 protein: CASSPGEEGNTEAFF; CDR3 DNA: TGTGCCAGCTCACCGGGTGAGGAAGGAAACACTGAAGCTTTCTTT
D gene: .; clone size: .; J gene: TRBJ1-1; V gene: TRBV24-1; CDR3 protein: CALGGSTEAFF; CDR3 DNA: TGTGCCCTCGGGGGGAGCACTGAAGCTTTCTTT
D gene: .; clone size: .; J gene: TRBJ1-6; V gene: TRBV19; CDR3 protein: CASSILGANSPLHF; CDR3 DNA: TGTGCCAGTAGTATTCTGGGAGCCAATTCACCCCTCCACTTT
D gene: TRBD1; clone size: .; J gene: TRBJ2-7; V gene: TRBV5-1; CDR3 protein: CASSPGQTYEQYF; CDR3 DNA: TGCGCCAGCAGCCCGGGACAGACCTACGAGCAGTACTTC
D gene: .; clone size: .; J gene: TRBJ2-5; V gene: TRBV7-2; CDR3 protein: CASSLELVGETQYF; CDR3 DNA: TGTGCCAGCAGCTTAGAACTAGTAGGTGAGACCCAGTACTTC
D gene: .; clone size: .; J gene: TRBJ2-1; V gene: TRBV5-1; CDR3 protein: CASSLATGPSYNEQFF; CDR3 DNA: TGCGCCAGCAGCTTGGCCACAGGGCCCTCCTACAATGAGCAGTTCTTC
D gene: TRBD1; clone size: .; J gene: TRBJ2-3; V gene: TRBV5-1; CDR3 protein: CASSLTGGMQDTQYF; CDR3 DNA: TGCGCCAGCAGCTTAACAGGGGGCATGCAAGATACGCAGTATTTT
D gene: TRBD1; clone size: .; J gene: TRBJ2-3; V gene: TRBV5-1; CDR3 protein: CASSTGVGDTQYF; CDR3 DNA: TGCGCCAGCAGTACAGGGGTCGGGGATACGCAGTATTTT
D gene: TRBD1; clone size: .; J gene: TRBJ2-7; V gene: TRBV27; CDR3 protein: CASSQDRVKQYF; CDR3 DNA: TGTGCCAGCAGTCAGGACAGGGTCAAGCAGTACTTC
D gene: .; clone size: .; J gene: TRBJ2-4; V gene: TRBV4-2; CDR3 protein: CASSQMGLRDGKNIQYF; CDR3 DNA: TGTGCCAGCAGCCAGATGGGACTCCGGGACGGAAAAAACATTCAGTACTTC
D gene: TRBD1; clone size: once; J gene: TRBJ1-4; V gene: TRBV5-1; CDR3 protein: CASSRQGSGEKLFF; CDR3 DNA: TGCGCCAGCAGCCGACAGGGATCGGGGGAAAAACTGTTTTTT
D gene: .; clone size: .; J gene: TRBJ1-1; V gene: TRBV18; CDR3 protein: CASSSSTGMNTEAFF; CDR3 DNA: TGTGCCAGCTCATCATCGACAGGCATGAACACTGAAGCTTTCTTT
D gene: TRBD1; clone size: .; J gene: TRBJ1-2; V gene: TRBV19; CDR3 protein: CASQGRRGTGGYGYTF; CDR3 DNA: TGTGCCAGTCAGGGCCGGCGGGGGACAGGGGGCTATGGCTACACCTTC
D gene: .; clone size: .; J gene: TRBJ2-2; V gene: TRBV5-5; CDR3 protein: CASSLVQGGTGELFF; CDR3 DNA: TGTGCCAGCAGCTTGGTGCAGGGAGGAACCGGGGAGCTGTTTTTT
D gene: TRBD1; clone size: .; J gene: TRBJ2-7; V gene: TRBV3-1/TRBV3-2; CDR3 protein: CASGGGRGLYEQYF; CDR3 DNA: TGTGCCAGCGGGGGAGGCAGGGGGCTCTACGAGCAGTACTTC
D gene: .; clone size: once; J gene: TRBJ2-5; V gene: TRBV11-1; CDR3 protein: CASSLSSAETQYF; CDR3 DNA: TGTGCCAGCAGCTTAAGCAGCGCGGAGACCCAGTACTTC
D gene: .; clone size: few; J gene: TRBJ2-4; V gene: TRBV29-1; CDR3 protein: CSVKAPQGNIQYF; CDR3 DNA: TGCAGCGTTAAAGCCCCCCAGGGAAACATTCAGTACTTC
D gene: TRBD1; clone size: .; J gene: TRBJ1-1; V gene: TRBV19; CDR3 protein: CASWDRQGGGTEAFF; CDR3 DNA: TGTGCCAGTTGGGACAGGCAGGGAGGGGGCACTGAAGCTTTCTTT
D gene: .; clone size: few; J gene: TRBJ2-7; V gene: TRBV4-1; CDR3 protein: CASSNPVAAYYEQYF; CDR3 DNA: TGCGCCAGCAGCAACCCCGTAGCGGCCTACTACGAGCAGTACTTC
D gene: .; clone size: .; J gene: TRBJ1-2; V gene: TRBV7-6; CDR3 protein: CASSSISPRPGGYTF; CDR3 DNA: TGTGCCAGCAGCTCAATTTCCCCTAGGCCGGGGGGCTACACCTTC
D gene: .; clone size: .; J gene: TRBJ2-3; V gene: TRBV4-1; CDR3 protein: CASSQEAGHPDTQYF; CDR3 DNA: TGCGCCAGCAGCCAAGAGGCGGGGCACCCAGATACGCAGTATTTT
D gene: TRBD1; clone size: .; J gene: TRBJ2-7; V gene: TRBV6-5; CDR3 protein: CASSYSQGADEQYF; CDR3 DNA: TGTGCCAGCAGTTACTCACAGGGGGCGGACGAGCAGTACTTC
D gene: .; clone size: .; J gene: TRBJ2-4; V gene: TRBV2; CDR3 protein: CASSEEGRGRSIQYF; CDR3 DNA: TGTGCCAGCAGTGAAGAGGGAAGGGGTCGGAGCATTCAGTACTTC
D gene: .; clone size: once; J gene: TRBJ1-1; V gene: TRBV19; CDR3 protein: CASTTVQRSDEAFF; CDR3 DNA: TGTGCCAGTACCACCGTCCAGAGGTCCGACGAAGCTTTCTTT
D gene: .; clone size: .; J gene: TRBJ1-1; V gene: TRBV5-4; CDR3 protein: CASSSASAGRNTEAFF; CDR3 DNA: TGTGCCAGCAGCTCCGCCTCCGCGGGAAGGAACACTGAAGCTTTCTTT
D gene: TRBD2; clone size: once; J gene: TRBJ2-5; V gene: TRBV5-1; CDR3 protein: CASSSGRGTNQETQYF; CDR3 DNA: TGCGCCAGCAGCTCCGGCCGGGGGACTAACCAAGAGACCCAGTACTTC
D gene: TRBD1; clone size: .; J gene: TRBJ1-2; V gene: TRBV19; CDR3 protein: CASSRGTVYGYTF; CDR3 DNA: TGTGCCAGTAGTCGAGGGACAGTCTATGGCTACACCTTC
D gene: .; clone size: .; J gene: TRBJ1-2; V gene: TRBV4-1; CDR3 protein: CASSQDGGYGYTF; CDR3 DNA: TGCGCCAGCAGCCAAGACGGCGGCTATGGCTACACCTTC
D gene: .; clone size: .; J gene: TRBJ1-6; V gene: TRBV27; CDR3 protein: CASSLNRGNSPLHF; CDR3 DNA: TGTGCCAGCAGTTTAAACCGAGGAAATTCACCCCTCCACTTT
D gene: .; clone size: .; J gene: TRBJ1-2; V gene: TRBV5-6; CDR3 protein: CASSATGRVEGYTF; CDR3 DNA: TGTGCCAGCAGCGCGACAGGTCGGGTAGAAGGCTACACCTTC
D gene: TRBD1; clone size: few; J gene: TRBJ1-6; V gene: TRBV2; CDR3 protein: CASSPEGRGLSPLHF; CDR3 DNA: TGTGCCAGCAGTCCGGAAGGCAGGGGGCTATCACCCCTCCACTTT
D gene: TRBD1; clone size: .; J gene: TRBJ1-2; V gene: TRBV5-4; CDR3 protein: CASSTGGVNYGYTF; CDR3 DNA: TGTGCCAGCAGCACAGGGGGCGTTAACTATGGCTACACCTTC
D gene: .; clone size: .; J gene: TRBJ2-5; V gene: TRBV18; CDR3 protein: CASSPKGETQYF; CDR3 DNA: TGTGCCAGCTCACCTAAGGGGGAGACCCAGTACTTC
D gene: .; clone size: .; J gene: TRBJ1-2; V gene: TRBV11-2; CDR3 protein: CASSLDWGPSRGYTF; CDR3 DNA: TGTGCCAGCAGCTTAGACTGGGGCCCCTCGAGGGGCTACACCTTC
D gene: .; clone size: .; J gene: TRBJ1-6; V gene: TRBV25-1; CDR3 protein: CASSPPRGRNNSPLHF; CDR3 DNA: TGTGCCAGCAGTCCCCCCAGGGGCCGTAATAATTCACCCCTCCACTTT
D gene: TRBD1; clone size: .; J gene: TRBJ1-5; V gene: TRBV15; CDR3 protein: CATSRDLPGTGSQPQHF; CDR3 DNA: TGTGCCACCAGCAGAGATCTCCCCGGGACAGGAAGTCAGCCCCAGCATTTT
D gene: TRBD1; clone size: .; J gene: TRBJ1-5; V gene: TRBV18; CDR3 protein: CASSPKTGEQPQHF; CDR3 DNA: TGTGCCAGCTCACCCAAGACAGGGGAACAGCCCCAGCATTTT
D gene: .; clone size: .; J gene: TRBJ1-6; V gene: TRBV19; CDR3 protein: CASQKGPPGGSPLHF; CDR3 DNA: TGTGCCAGTCAAAAGGGGCCACCCGGGGGATCACCCCTCCACTTT
D gene: TRBD1; clone size: .; J gene: TRBJ1-1; V gene: TRBV5-4; CDR3 protein: CASSLTSDRVEAFF; CDR3 DNA: TGTGCCAGCAGCTTAACTTCGGACAGGGTTGAAGCTTTCTTT
D gene: .; clone size: .; J gene: TRBJ1-2; V gene: TRBV18; CDR3 protein: CASSRDTTNYGYTF; CDR3 DNA: TGTGCCAGCTCACGGGACACCACTAACTATGGCTACACCTTC
D gene: .; clone size: once; J gene: TRBJ1-2; V gene: TRBV21-1; CDR3 protein: CASSKVQGYGYTF; CDR3 DNA: TGTGCCAGCAGCAAAGTACAGGGCTATGGCTACACCTTC
D gene: TRBD2; clone size: .; J gene: TRBJ2-5; V gene: TRBV5-1; CDR3 protein: CASSPGLAGGRETQYF; CDR3 DNA: TGCGCCAGCAGCCCGGGGCTAGCGGGGGGCCGGGAGACCCAGTACTTC
D gene: TRBD1; clone size: .; J gene: TRBJ1-4; V gene: TRBV5-1; CDR3 protein: CASTSTGETTNEKLFF; CDR3 DNA: TGCGCCAGCACCTCGACAGGGGAGACAACTAATGAAAAACTGTTTTTT
D gene: TRBD1; clone size: few; J gene: TRBJ2-2; V gene: TRBV2; CDR3 protein: CASSRDSASVSTGELFF; CDR3 DNA: TGTGCCAGCAGTCGGGACAGCGCCTCGGTGAGCACCGGGGAGCTGTTTTTT
D gene: .; clone size: few; J gene: TRBJ1-5; V gene: TRBV4-1; CDR3 protein: CASSQRGDGRLYSNQPQHF; CDR3 DNA: TGCGCCAGCAGCCAACGGGGAGACGGGAGGCTTTATAGCAATCAGCCCCAGCATTTT
D gene: .; clone size: few; J gene: TRBJ2-1; V gene: TRBV6-4; CDR3 protein: CASSSGLSSYNEQFF; CDR3 DNA: TGTGCCAGCAGTTCCGGACTGAGCTCCTACAATGAGCAGTTCTTC
D gene: .; clone size: .; J gene: TRBJ1-3; V gene: TRBV5-6; CDR3 protein: CASSFSTASSGNTIYF; CDR3 DNA: TGTGCCAGCAGCTTCTCGACTGCAAGCTCTGGAAACACCATATATTTT
D gene: .; clone size: .; J gene: TRBJ1-5; V gene: TRBV6-5; CDR3 protein: CASSPNGGNQPQHF; CDR3 DNA: TGTGCCAGCAGCCCGAATGGGGGGAATCAGCCCCAGCATTTT
D gene: .; clone size: .; J gene: TRBJ1-1; V gene: TRBV5-1; CDR3 protein: CASSSYPGTEAFF; CDR3 DNA: TGCGCCAGCAGCTCCTACCCCGGTACTGAAGCTTTCTTT